This entry features one T cell receptor (beta chain) sequence. Original analysis: Reference gene primer amplification in the assay estimated nucleated cell counts. Assay used: immunoSEQ multiplex PCR; TCRdb lists only in-frame clones, some missing. That table supplies the V and J calls and clone size; D and trimming were determined from the DNA. Among roughly 45,000 clones listed, 70% to 90% were seen once. The data were taken from a study of blood T cell repertoires in COVID-19. Overall study: The United States, Italy and Spain provided the acute and convalescent COVID-19 samples. From T cells, B-cell-depleted T cells, or PBMCs came the material, which was cDNA or gDNA.

Trimming cost V 1 base and J 0 bases; bases outside gene matches: 4. The CDR3 is made up of 17 amino acids. From germline, CDR1 is SGHNT and CDR2 YENEEA. This sequence joins TRBV11-3 and TRBJ1-3, with TRBD1 matching over 9 bases. This receptor was obtained from a man aged 45-65 years with active COVID-19. Source material: peripheral blood. CDR3 nucleotides: TGTGCCAGCAGCTTAGGTACAGGGGGCGGCTCTGGAAACACCATATATTTT. Amino acids: CASSLGTGGGSGNTIYF.